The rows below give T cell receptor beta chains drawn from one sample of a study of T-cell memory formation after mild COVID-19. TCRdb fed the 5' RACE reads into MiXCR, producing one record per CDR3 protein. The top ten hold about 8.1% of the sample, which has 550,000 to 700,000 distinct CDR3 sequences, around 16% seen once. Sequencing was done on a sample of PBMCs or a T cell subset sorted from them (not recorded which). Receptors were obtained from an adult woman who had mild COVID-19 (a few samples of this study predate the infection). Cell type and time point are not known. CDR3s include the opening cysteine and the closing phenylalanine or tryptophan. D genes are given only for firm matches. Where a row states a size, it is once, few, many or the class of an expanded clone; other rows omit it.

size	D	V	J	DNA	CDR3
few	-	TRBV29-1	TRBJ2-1	TGCAGCGTCGTTAGACTAGATGAGCAGTTCTTC	CSVVRLDEQFF
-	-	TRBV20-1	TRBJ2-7	TGCAGTGCTAGAGGAGCCACAGGTTCCAGCTCCTACGAGCAGTACTTC	CSARGATGSSSYEQYF
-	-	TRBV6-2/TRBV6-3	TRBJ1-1	TGTGCCAGCAGTTACCCGGGAGGGAACACTGAAGCTTTCTTT	CASSYPGGNTEAFF
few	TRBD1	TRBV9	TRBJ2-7	TGTGCCAGCAGCGTACTAGCCGGGACAGGGATATACGAGCAGTACTTC	CASSVLAGTGIYEQYF
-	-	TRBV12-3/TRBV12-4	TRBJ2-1	TGTGCCAGCCACGGAGGGACTTTGGGACGCAATGAGCAGTTCTTC	CASHGGTLGRNEQFF
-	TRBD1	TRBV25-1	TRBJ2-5	TGTGCCAGCAGTGTTTCACAGGGGGCCCAAGAGACCCAGTACTTC	CASSVSQGAQETQYF
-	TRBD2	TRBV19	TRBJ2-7	TGTGCCAGTAGGAATGCGGGGGGCTCCTACGAGCAGTACTTC	CASRNAGGSYEQYF
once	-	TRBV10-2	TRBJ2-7	TGCGCCAGCAGTGAGTCGTATACCTACGAGCAGTACTTC	CASSESYTYEQYF
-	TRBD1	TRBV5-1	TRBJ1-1	TGCGCCAGCAGCTTTTCACAGGGGGGCACTGAAGCTTTCTTT	CASSFSQGGTEAFF
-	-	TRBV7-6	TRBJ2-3	TGTGCCAGCAGCCCCCTCCCGCAAAGGTCGGATACGCAGTATTTT	CASSPLPQRSDTQYF